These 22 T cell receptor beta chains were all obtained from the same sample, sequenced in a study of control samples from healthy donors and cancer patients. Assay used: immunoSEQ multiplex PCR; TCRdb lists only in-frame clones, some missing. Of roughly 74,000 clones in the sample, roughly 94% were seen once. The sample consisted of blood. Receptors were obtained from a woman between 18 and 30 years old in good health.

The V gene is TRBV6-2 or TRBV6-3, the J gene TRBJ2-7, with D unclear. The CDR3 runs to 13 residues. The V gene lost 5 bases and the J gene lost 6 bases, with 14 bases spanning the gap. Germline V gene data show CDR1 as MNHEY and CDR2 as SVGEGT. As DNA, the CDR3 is TGTGCCAGCAGTACAAGGGTATTACGCGAGCAGTACTTC. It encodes CASSTRVLREQYF.

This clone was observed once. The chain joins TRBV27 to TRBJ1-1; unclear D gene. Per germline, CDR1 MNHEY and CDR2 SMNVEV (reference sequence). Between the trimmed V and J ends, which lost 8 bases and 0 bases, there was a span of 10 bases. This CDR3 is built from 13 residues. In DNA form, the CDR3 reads TGTGCCAGCTTAGGGTCGATGAACACTGAAGCTTTCTTT. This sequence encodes CASLGSMNTEAFF.

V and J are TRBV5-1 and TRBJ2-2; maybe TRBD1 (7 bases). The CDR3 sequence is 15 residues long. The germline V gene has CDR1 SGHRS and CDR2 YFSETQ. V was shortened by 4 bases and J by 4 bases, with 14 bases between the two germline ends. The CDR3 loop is CASSTGTAGTGELFF. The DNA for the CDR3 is TGCGCCAGCAGCACCGGGACAGCGGGCACCGGGGAGCTGTTTTTT.

The CDR3, as DNA: TGTGCCAGCAGTGGCGGGGGGGATTACAATGAGCAGTTCTTC. This translates into CASSGGGDYNEQFF. This chain uses TRBV6-4 with TRBJ2-1; 9 bases are shared with TRBD2. V lost 4 bases and J lost 4; bases outside the gene matches: 2. This CDR3 comprises 14 residues. Germline CDR1 and CDR2: MRHNA and SNTAGT.

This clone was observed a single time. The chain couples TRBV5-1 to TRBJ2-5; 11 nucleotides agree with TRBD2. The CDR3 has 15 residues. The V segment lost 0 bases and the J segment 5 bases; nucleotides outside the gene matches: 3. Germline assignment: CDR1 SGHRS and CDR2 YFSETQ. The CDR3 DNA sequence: TGCGCCAGCAGCTTGGTTAGCGGGGGGGCGGAGACCCAGTACTTC. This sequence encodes CASSLVSGGAETQYF. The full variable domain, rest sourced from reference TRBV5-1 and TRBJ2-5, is KAGVTQTPRYLIKTRGQQVTLSCSPISGHRSVSWYQQTPGQGLQFLFEYFSETQRNKGNFPGRFSGRQFSNSRSEMNVSTLELGDSALYLCASSLVSGGAETQYFGPGTRLLVL.

CDR3 in amino acids: CASSLPSDKPTNEKLFF. The CDR3 bases are TGTGCCAGCAGTTTACCCTCGGACAAGCCAACTAATGAAAAACTGTTTTTT. The chain is built from TRBV27 and TRBJ1-4, with D possibly matching TRBD1 (5 bases). Germline V gene data show CDR1 as MNHEY and CDR2 as SMNVEV (reference sequence). Trimming removed 2 bases from V and 0 bases from J, with 13 bases in between. This CDR3 region has 17 residues. The variable domain in full, completed from reference TRBV27 and TRBJ1-4, reads EAQVTQNPRYLITVTGKKLTVTCSQNMNHEYMSWYRQDPGLGLRQIYYSMNVEVTDKGDVPEGYKVSRKEKRNFPLILESPSPNQTSLYFCASSLPSDKPTNEKLFFGSGTQLSVL.

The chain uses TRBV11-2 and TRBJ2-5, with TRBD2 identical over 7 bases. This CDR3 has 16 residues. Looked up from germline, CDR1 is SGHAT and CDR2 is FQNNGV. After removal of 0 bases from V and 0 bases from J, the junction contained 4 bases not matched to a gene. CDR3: CASSLDRGGYQETQYF. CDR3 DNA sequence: TGTGCCAGCAGCTTAGACCGGGGAGGGTACCAAGAGACCCAGTACTTC.

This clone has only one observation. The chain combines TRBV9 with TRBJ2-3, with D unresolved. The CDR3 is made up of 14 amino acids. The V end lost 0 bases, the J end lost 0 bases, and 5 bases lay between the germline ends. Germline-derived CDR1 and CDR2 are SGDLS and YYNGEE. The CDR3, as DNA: TGTGCCAGCAGCGTAGGAAGTAGCACAGATACGCAGTATTTT. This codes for CASSVGSSTDTQYF.

Here the CDR3 reads CASSIVTRPAAKLFF. The CDR3 DNA reads as TGTGCCAGTAGTATAGTGACCAGGCCGGCTGCAAAACTGTTTTTT. The V call is TRBV19, the J call TRBJ1-4; D is unresolved. This CDR3 region has 15 residues. Looked up from germline, CDR1 is LNHDA and CDR2 is SQIVND (reference sequence). Trimming cost V 1 base and J 10 bases, with 16 bases left between them.

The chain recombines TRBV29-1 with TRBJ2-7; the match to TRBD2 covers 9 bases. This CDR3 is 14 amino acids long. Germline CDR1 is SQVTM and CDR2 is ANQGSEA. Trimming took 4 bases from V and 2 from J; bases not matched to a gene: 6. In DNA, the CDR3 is TGCAGCGTTGGGGCTAGCGGGATCCCCTACGAGCAGTACTTC. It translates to CSVGASGIPYEQYF.

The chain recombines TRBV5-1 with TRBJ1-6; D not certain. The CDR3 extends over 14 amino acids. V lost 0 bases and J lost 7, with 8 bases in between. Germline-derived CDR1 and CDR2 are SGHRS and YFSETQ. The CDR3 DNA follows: TGCGCCAGCAGCTTGGAATACTTAAATTCACCCCTCCACTTT. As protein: CASSLEYLNSPLHF.

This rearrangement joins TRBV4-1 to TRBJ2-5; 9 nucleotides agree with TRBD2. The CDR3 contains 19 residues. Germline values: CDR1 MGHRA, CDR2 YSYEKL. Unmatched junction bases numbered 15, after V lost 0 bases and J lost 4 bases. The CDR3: CASSQDPGLTRGGRETQYF. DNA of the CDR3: TGCGCCAGCAGCCAAGACCCTGGCCTTACGCGGGGGGGTCGAGAGACCCAGTACTTC.

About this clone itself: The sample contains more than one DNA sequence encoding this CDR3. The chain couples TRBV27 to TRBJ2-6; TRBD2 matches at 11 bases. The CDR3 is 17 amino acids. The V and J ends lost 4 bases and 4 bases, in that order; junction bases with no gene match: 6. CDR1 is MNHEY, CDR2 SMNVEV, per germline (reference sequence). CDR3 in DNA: TGTGCCAGCAGTTGGCTAGCGGGGGGAGGGGGGGCCAACGTCCTGACTTTC. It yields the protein CASSWLAGGGGANVLTF. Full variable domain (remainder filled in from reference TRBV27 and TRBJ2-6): EAQVTQNPRYLITVTGKKLTVTCSQNMNHEYMSWYRQDPGLGLRQIYYSMNVEVTDKGDVPEGYKVSRKEKRNFPLILESPSPNQTSLYFCASSWLAGGGGANVLTFGAGSRLTVL.

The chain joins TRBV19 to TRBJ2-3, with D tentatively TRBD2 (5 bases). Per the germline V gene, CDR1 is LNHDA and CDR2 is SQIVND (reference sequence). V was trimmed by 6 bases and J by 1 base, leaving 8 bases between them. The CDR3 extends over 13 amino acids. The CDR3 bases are TGTGCCAGTAGGCTTAGCGGCACAGATACGCAGTATTTT. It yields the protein CASRLSGTDTQYF.

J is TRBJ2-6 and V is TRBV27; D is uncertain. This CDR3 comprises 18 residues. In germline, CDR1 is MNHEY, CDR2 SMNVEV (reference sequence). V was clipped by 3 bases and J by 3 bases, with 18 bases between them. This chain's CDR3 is CASSFRPGLNRGANVLTF. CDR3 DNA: TGTGCCAGCAGTTTCCGTCCAGGCCTCAATCGTGGGGCCAACGTCCTGACTTTC.

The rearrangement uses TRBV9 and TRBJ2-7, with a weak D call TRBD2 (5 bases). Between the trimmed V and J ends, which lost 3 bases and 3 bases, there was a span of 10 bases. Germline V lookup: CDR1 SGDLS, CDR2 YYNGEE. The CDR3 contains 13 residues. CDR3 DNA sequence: TGTGCCAGCAGCGGAGGCGGGTTCTACGAGCAGTACTTC. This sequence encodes CASSGGGFYEQYF.

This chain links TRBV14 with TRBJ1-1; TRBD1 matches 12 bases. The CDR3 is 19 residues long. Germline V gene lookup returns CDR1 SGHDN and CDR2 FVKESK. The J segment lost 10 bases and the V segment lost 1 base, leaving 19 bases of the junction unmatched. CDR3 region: CASSQGVLGQGAFGRGAFF. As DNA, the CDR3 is TGTGCCAGCAGCCAAGGGGTCTTGGGACAGGGGGCCTTCGGGAGGGGAGCTTTCTTT.

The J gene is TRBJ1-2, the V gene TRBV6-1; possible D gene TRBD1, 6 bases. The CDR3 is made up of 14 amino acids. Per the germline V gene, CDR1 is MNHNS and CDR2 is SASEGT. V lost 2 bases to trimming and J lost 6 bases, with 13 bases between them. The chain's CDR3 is CASSEPGAGDGYTF. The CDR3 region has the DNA TGTGCCAGCAGTGAACCGGGGGCAGGGGATGGCTACACCTTC.

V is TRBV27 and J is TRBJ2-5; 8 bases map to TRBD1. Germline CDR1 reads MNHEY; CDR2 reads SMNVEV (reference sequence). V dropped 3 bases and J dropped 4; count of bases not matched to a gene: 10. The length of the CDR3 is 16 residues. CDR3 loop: CASSFHGQGRIETQYF. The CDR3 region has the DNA TGTGCCAGCAGTTTCCACGGACAGGGAAGAATAGAGACCCAGTACTTC.

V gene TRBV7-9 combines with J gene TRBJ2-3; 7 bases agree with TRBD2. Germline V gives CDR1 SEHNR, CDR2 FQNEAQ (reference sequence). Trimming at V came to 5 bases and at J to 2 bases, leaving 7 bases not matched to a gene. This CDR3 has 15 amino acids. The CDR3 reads CASSPSGRVTDTQYF. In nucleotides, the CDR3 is TGTGCCAGCAGCCCCTCAGGGAGGGTCACAGATACGCAGTATTTT.

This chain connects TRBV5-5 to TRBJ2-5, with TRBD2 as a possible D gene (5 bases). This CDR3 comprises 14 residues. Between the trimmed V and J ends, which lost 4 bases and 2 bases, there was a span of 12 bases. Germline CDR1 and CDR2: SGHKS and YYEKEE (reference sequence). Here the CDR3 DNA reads TGTGCCAGCAGCACCGGACTTTATCAAGAGACCCAGTACTTC. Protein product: CASSTGLYQETQYF. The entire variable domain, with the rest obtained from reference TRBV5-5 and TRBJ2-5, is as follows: DAGVTQSPTHLIKTRGQQVTLRCSPISGHKSVSWYQQVLGQGPQFIFQYYEKEERGRGNFPDRFSARQFPNYSSELNVNALLLGDSALYLCASSTGLYQETQYFGPGTRLLVL.

Here the CDR3 DNA reads TGTGCCAGCAGCTTAACGGGGGGGAACACTGAAGCTTTCTTT. It codes for CASSLTGGNTEAFF. This chain connects TRBV7-3 to TRBJ1-1; TRBD1 is a possible D gene (5 bases). CDR3 size: 14 residues. Germline V gene sequence: CDR1 SGHTA, CDR2 FQGTGA. V lost 0 bases to trimming and J lost 1 base, with 6 bases between them.